This TCR beta chain was obtained from a study of T cell responses to AZD1222 COVID-19 vaccine listed by TCRdb under 2021. In the study overall: TCR sequencing was performed for some 250 trial participants, of whom 207 were given two doses of AZD1222 and about 25 were given two doses of MenACWY control vaccine. Trial participants were enrolled by age into subgroups of 18-55, 56-69 and 70-plus years, and about 150, 27 and 61 TCR-sequenced participants, respectively, were included in these subgroups.

The CDR3 regions of human TCRbeta chains were analyzed by immunosequencing. The study's processing was this. Repertoire TCRs were checked for matches against a reference library of SARS-CoV-2-specific TCRs that had been generated using the MIRA antigen-specificity platform. Breadth was defined as the fraction of unique TCRs that were SARS-CoV-2-associated, and depth was defined as the fraction of total T cells that were SARS-CoV-2-associated. Using the MIRA data, each spike-specific TCR was mapped to the spike region that the TCR reacts to and placed in a CD4 or CD8 class. Log10-transformed breadth and depth values were compared by one-way ANOVA with Sidak's multiple comparisons tests. The immuneACCESS repertoire file appears here via TCRdb, limited to in-frame rearrangements. These files lack a portion of the clones; in checked studies, under half of the deficit traces to unresolved V genes, and the cause of the others is not known. V and J calls and clone size follow that table, whereas D and trimming were derived from the DNA. The sample includes 200,000 to 250,000 clones, with 93% observed a single time. The ten largest clones add up to roughly 1% of the sample.

The CDR3 runs 16 residues from the cysteine to the phenylalanine. CDR3 DNA only is kept here, 48 bases in frame from base 1. CDR1 and CDR2 were assigned from the germline V gene as SGHVS and FQNEAQ. After removal of 5 bases from V and 2 bases from J, the junction retains 7 bases not matched to a gene. The paper as a whole reports these results and caveats: Most participants were white British and females outnumbered males, and the authors suggested that clonal diversity may have been underestimated. Spike-specific TCR breadth and depth rose significantly after two AZD1222 doses compared with day 0 and with MenACWY recipients. Vaccine-associated CD4 TCRs spanned the whole spike protein, with dominant responses in regions 160-218 and 743-854. Because no day 14 peak-response samples were available, the repertoires could be characterized only after the peak T cell response. In the small 56-69-year group, the increase in depth fell short of significance, most likely because of low power. Conclusions about previously exposed vaccinees are limited because only 5 or 6 AZD1222 recipients were SARS-CoV-2 seropositive at baseline. Reportedly, close to half of the unique spike-specific TCRs recognized epitopes lying outside the regions that are mutated in the B.1.351 and B.1.1.7 variants.

This sample's time point label indicates: baseline before first vaccination. Interpreted using the paper, the treatment or condition label stands for: meningococcal conjugate vaccine given as trial control. Vaccinee samples were obtained from the UK trials COV001 and COV002, which included a single-blind randomized controlled phase 2/3 trial of AZD1222 (ChAdOx1 nCoV-19) in healthy adults. For TCRbeta chain sequencing, PBMC samples from trial participants were taken at day 0 and at day 28 after the second dose. With regard to this clone: Its binding antigen is unknown. The input lacks base qualities; no much larger clone sits a single base away.

This material consisted of peripheral blood, taken on day 0 of MenACWY control vaccination. This receptor was taken from an adult in good health. The rearrangement combines TRBV7-8 with TRBJ1-3, and 9 bases in between align with TRBD1. Read as DNA, the sequence is TGTGCCAGCAGCGCCTTACAGGGGGCCGCTGGAAACACCATATATTTT. Its translation is CASSALQGAAGNTIYF.